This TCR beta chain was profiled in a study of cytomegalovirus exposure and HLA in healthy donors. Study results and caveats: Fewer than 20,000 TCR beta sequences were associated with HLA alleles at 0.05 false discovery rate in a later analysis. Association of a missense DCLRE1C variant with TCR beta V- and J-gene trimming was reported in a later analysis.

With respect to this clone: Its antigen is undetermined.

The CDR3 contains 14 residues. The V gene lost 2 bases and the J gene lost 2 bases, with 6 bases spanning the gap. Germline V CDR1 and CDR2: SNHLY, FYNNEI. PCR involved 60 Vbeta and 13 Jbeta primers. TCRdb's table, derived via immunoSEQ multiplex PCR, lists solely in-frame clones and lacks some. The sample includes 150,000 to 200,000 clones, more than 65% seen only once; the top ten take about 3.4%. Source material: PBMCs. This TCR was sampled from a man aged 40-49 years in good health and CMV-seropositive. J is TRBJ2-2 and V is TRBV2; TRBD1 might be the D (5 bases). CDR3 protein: CASSERGNTGELFF. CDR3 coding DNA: TGTGCCAGCAGTGAAAGGGGAAACACCGGGGAGCTGTTTTTT.